The 17 T cell receptor beta chains listed next were all sequenced from one sample in a study of T cells in narcolepsy. Profiled with immunoSEQ multiplex PCR; TCRdb holds only in-frame clones, not every one. The sample records some 17,000 clones, around 77% being singletons. The specimen was CD45RA- memory CD8+ T cells from PBMCs. The receptors originated from a human donor with narcolepsy.

The V call is TRBV19, the J call TRBJ1-1; D is unresolved. The V end lost 1 base, the J end lost 0 bases, and 9 bases lay between the germline ends. Germline V gene data show CDR1 as LNHDA and CDR2 as SQIVND (reference sequence). The CDR3 contains 15 residues. The CDR3 sequence: CASSIGWGLNTEAFF. The CDR3 bases are TGTGCCAGTAGTATAGGTTGGGGTCTGAACACTGAAGCTTTCTTT.

The J gene is TRBJ1-1, the V gene TRBV7-8; no firm D call. The CDR3 loop spans 15 amino acids. V was trimmed by 0 bases and J by 4 bases, leaving 12 bases between them. Germline values: CDR1 SGHVS, CDR2 FQNEAQ. CDR3 DNA: TGTGCCAGCAGCTTAGCGCAGACACCAGCCACTGAAGCTTTCTTT. Protein product: CASSLAQTPATEAFF.

The V call is TRBV2, the J call TRBJ1-4; maybe TRBD1 (6 bases). The CDR3 totals 17 residues. The germline V gene encodes CDR1 SNHLY and CDR2 FYNNEI. Between the trimmed V and J ends, which lost 1 base and 6 bases, there was a span of 18 bases. Here the CDR3 DNA reads TGTGCCAGCAGTGAAGAAGTACGTGAGGGGGAAGATGAAAAACTGTTTTTT. This codes for CASSEEVREGEDEKLFF.

The rearrangement uses TRBV6-5 and TRBJ1-6; D not resolved. V was pared by 5 bases and J by 8 bases, with 13 bases between. Per germline, CDR1 MNHEY and CDR2 SVGAGI. The CDR3 is 14 residues long. As DNA, the CDR3 is TGTGCCAGCAGTGTGGAGGGTATCGATTCACCCCTCCACTTT. Protein sequence: CASSVEGIDSPLHF.

The chain joins TRBV4-1 to TRBJ2-1; TRBD2 matches at 13 bases. The CDR3 sequence is 14 residues long. Looked up from germline, CDR1 is MGHRA and CDR2 is YSYEKL. J gave up 8 bases and V 4 bases, and 2 bases lay outside the gene matches. CDR3: CASSRTSGSDEQFF. The DNA of the CDR3 is TGCGCCAGCAGCCGGACTAGCGGGAGCGATGAGCAGTTCTTC.

The rearrangement joins TRBV19 to TRBJ1-1; 8 bases map to TRBD1. Germline-derived CDR1 and CDR2 are LNHDA and SQIVND (reference sequence). The CDR3 runs 14 residues. The V gene end was trimmed by 5 bases and the J gene end by 6 bases; junction bases not matched to a gene: 8. As DNA, the CDR3 is TGTGCCAGTAGTGCCGGACAGGGAGGGTCTGAAGCTTTCTTT. As protein: CASSAGQGGSEAFF.

The chain is built from TRBV9 and TRBJ2-1; D may correspond to TRBD1 or TRBD2 (5 bases each). CDR1 is SGDLS, CDR2 YYNGEE, per germline. This CDR3 is built from 14 residues. Trimming left V 0 bases short and J 8 bases short, with 12 bases between. In nucleotides, the CDR3 is TGTGCCAGCAGCGTAGTAGGGACGACCGATGAGCAGTTCTTC. It codes for CASSVVGTTDEQFF.

The chain uses TRBV5-8 and TRBJ2-7; 7 bases line up with TRBD2. The J segment lost 4 bases and the V segment lost 4 bases, leaving 8 bases of the junction unmatched. The germline V gene has CDR1 SGHTS and CDR2 YDEGEE. The CDR3 extends over 14 amino acids. The CDR3 coding sequence is TGTGCCAGCAGCCCGGGGGGACCCACGTACGAGCAGTACTTC. It specifies CASSPGGPTYEQYF.

This clone was counted between two and nine times. The chain uses TRBV27 and TRBJ2-5; TRBD1 agrees at 7 bases. CDR1 and CDR2 (germline): MNHEY, SMNVEV (reference sequence). This CDR3 comprises 15 residues. V trimming: 6 bases; J trimming: 4 bases; junction bases outside the gene matches: 11. The CDR3 DNA is TGTGCCAGCAGGCCTAGAGACAGGGAGCGAGAGACCCAGTACTTC. Protein: CASRPRDRERETQYF.

This chain joins TRBV27 and TRBJ1-1; possible D gene TRBD1, 5 bases. Per germline, CDR1 MNHEY and CDR2 SMNVEV (reference sequence). V lost 5 bases and J 3 bases, leaving 10 bases between the germline ends. CDR3 length: 13 residues. DNA for the CDR3: TGTGCCAGCAGTGGCAGGGTTCACACTGAAGCTTTCTTT. Translating gives CASSGRVHTEAFF.

This chain connects TRBV27 to TRBJ1-1, with a weak D call TRBD1 (6 bases). Germline CDR1 and CDR2: MNHEY and SMNVEV (reference sequence). Trimming took 2 bases from V and 5 from J, leaving 15 bases between them. The length of the CDR3 is 15 residues. The CDR3 coding sequence is TGTGCCAGCAGTTTAATTCCCAGGGGTAGGACTGAAGCTTTCTTT. This gives the protein CASSLIPRGRTEAFF.

V gene TRBV27 combines with J gene TRBJ1-1; D unclear. The CDR3 is 13 residues long. Germline-derived CDR1 and CDR2 are MNHEY and SMNVEV (reference sequence). The V gene lost 2 bases and the J gene lost 8 bases, with 12 bases spanning the gap. The CDR3 region is CASSLSEWGEAFF. CDR3 coding DNA: TGTGCCAGCAGTTTAAGCGAGTGGGGAGAAGCTTTCTTT.

The chain employs TRBV11-2 and TRBJ2-7; 9 bases align to TRBD2. CDR1 is SGHAT, CDR2 FQNNGV, per germline. The CDR3 has 14 residues. J gave up 2 bases and V 5 bases, and 4 bases lay outside the gene matches. CDR3 amino acids: CASSASGVTYEQYF. In DNA form, the CDR3 reads TGTGCCAGCAGCGCTAGCGGGGTGACCTACGAGCAGTACTTC.

The chain links TRBV7-9 to TRBJ1-2; maybe TRBD1 (5 bases). The CDR3 is made up of 13 amino acids. Trimming cost V 5 bases and J 3 bases, with 10 bases left between them. Per germline, CDR1 SEHNR and CDR2 FQNEAQ (reference sequence). The CDR3 DNA follows: TGTGCCAGCAGCCCGTGGGGGGACTATGGCTACACCTTC. Protein: CASSPWGDYGYTF. The entire variable domain, with the rest obtained from reference TRBV7-9 and TRBJ1-2, is as follows: DTGVSQNPRHKITKRGQNVTFRCDPISEHNRLYWYRQTLGQGPEFLTYFQNEAQLEKSRLLSDRFSAERPKGSFSTLEIQRTEQGDSAMYLCASSPWGDYGYTFGSGTRLTVV.

This chain connects TRBV30 to TRBJ2-1, with D maybe TRBD1 (6 bases). The CDR3 extends over 14 amino acids. Trimming left V 2 bases short and J 3 bases short, with 11 bases between. Germline loops: CDR1 GTSNPN, CDR2 SVGIG (reference sequence). This CDR3 is CAWSLGAGYNEQFF. The CDR3 DNA is TGTGCCTGGAGTTTGGGGGCCGGCTACAATGAGCAGTTCTTC.

This clone is termed medium-sized. The J gene is TRBJ2-7, the V gene TRBV14; the D is unclear. In germline, CDR1 is SGHDN, CDR2 FVKESK. The CDR3 has 11 amino acids. Trimming cost V 2 bases and J 2 bases, with 1 base left between them. CDR3 protein: CASSQTYEQYF. CDR3 DNA: TGTGCCAGCAGCCAAACCTACGAGCAGTACTTC.

This chain connects TRBV2 to TRBJ2-1; 9 positions agree with TRBD2. The length of the CDR3 is 14 residues. Germline V gene lookup returns CDR1 SNHLY and CDR2 FYNNEI. Trimming took 6 bases from V and 5 from J; bases not matched to a gene: 5. CDR3 sequence reads: CASRPGLADNEQFF. CDR3 DNA: TGTGCCAGCAGACCGGGACTAGCAGACAATGAGCAGTTCTTC.